Included here is one TCR beta chain sequence, with context. This entry is derived from a study of Ad26.COV2.S vaccination and SARS-CoV-2 variants. Study overall: The donor belonged to the COV1001 Ad26.COV2.S trial arm.

The table came from immunoSEQ multiplex PCR; TCRdb's copy has only in-frame clones and leaves some out. The data contain roughly 300,000 clones, around nine tenths of them singletons. The CDR3 consists of 15 residues. The germline CDR1 and CDR2 sequences are LGHDT and YNNKEL (reference sequence). V lost 1 base and J lost 10, with 17 bases in between. Described treatment: roughly 20 received Ad26.COV2.S at low or high dose, single or two shots; roughly 5 received placebo; per-sample allocation not given. Vaccine and placebo recipients were sampled on day 63 after the first injection. The receptor was derived from a person between 18 and 59 years old who received the Ad26.COV2.S COVID-19 vaccine or a placebo. The V and J genes are TRBV3-1 (or the pseudogene TRBV3-2) and TRBJ1-3, with D perhaps matching TRBD1 (5 bases). The source material was peripheral blood, sampled in a trial of Ad26.COV2.S vaccine versus placebo. CDR3 loop: CASSQVRQRATTIYF. DNA of the CDR3: TGTGCCAGCAGCCAAGTTCGACAGCGCGCAACGACCATATATTTT.